This T cell receptor beta chain was observed in a study of metastatic and nonmetastatic thyroid tumors (dated by TCRdb to the early 2020s). About the investigation overall: The researchers compared repertoires between peripheral blood samples and tumor or nodule tissue samples from patients with malignant or benign thyroid disease.

Before undergoing thyroid surgery, none of the patients had been given any kind of treatment. The study retrospectively analysed patient clinical samples collected from about 2012 to 2019 using T-cell receptor beta sequencing. The research as a whole found: In both blood and tumor samples, TCR beta diversity was reported to be significantly higher in malignant tumors than in benign nodules.

The library was obtained by PCR. The run used an Illumina HiSeq 4000. High-throughput sequencing was used to profile the CDR3 region of the TCR beta-chain in every patient. Concerning the study's data processing: A classifier to discriminate distant-metastatic papillary thyroid cancer patients was built from CDR3 differences across clinicopathological groups. The Shannon index was used to measure repertoire diversity, and the Morisita-Horn index was used to measure how similar tumor and blood repertoires were. The public reads were reanalyzed by TCRdb: fastp trimming at Q25, MiXCR alignment, in-frame beta chains only. These V and J calls derive from TCRdb rather than the authors' analysis. A total of roughly 8,000 clones appear in this sample, about 25% of them only once. Over 5% of the sample is taken by the ten largest. On this clone: Its binding antigen is unknown. The junction departs from the called germline gene at one end, perhaps through a read error.

The CDR3 runs 16 amino acids, cysteine and phenylalanine included. Kept here is only the CDR3 DNA, which spans 48 bases and is read in frame from base 1. From a lookup of the germline V gene, CDR1 and CDR2 are SNHLY and FYNNEI. The sample taken for sequencing was adjacent normal tissue. This TCR derives from a female donor with papillary thyroid cancer or a benign thyroid nodule (not recorded which). Some clones in this sample may be carry-over from other donors' samples. The V gene is TRBV2 and the J gene is TRBJ2-2; 11 central bases correspond to TRBD1. The bases read TGTTCCAGCAGTGGCGGACAGGGGGCTCGGACCGGGGAGCTGTTTTTT. Its product reads: CSSSGGQGARTGELFF.